Listed below are T cell receptor beta chains from one sample, sequenced in a study of chemoradiotherapy in HPV16-positive cancers. Some clones are missing from TCRdb's copy, which holds only in-frame ones; the method was immunoSEQ multiplex PCR. The sample has 29,000 or so clones, 85% to 95% seen once. Sequenced material: blood, taken from a patient who underwent chemoradiotherapy. Receptor source: a human donor with HPV-associated anogenital cancer. Both conserved end residues are part of each CDR3. A D gene is named only where the DNA matches it firmly. Clone size is shown for a subset of rows, as once, few, many or a class of expanded clone.

once,TRBJ2-6,TRBV19,-,TGTGCCAGTAGTATAGAGGGGGCAGCTGGGGCCAACGTCCTGACTTTC,CASSIEGAAGANVLTF
-,TRBJ2-1,TRBV5-4,TRBD2,TGTGCCAGCAGCCGGGGACTAGCGGCATACAATGAGCAGTTCTTC,CASSRGLAAYNEQFF
once,TRBJ2-7,TRBV9,-,TGTGCCAGCAGCGTAGGAATCCCCGAGGGTGGGGGCCCTCTCTCCTACGAGCAGTACTTC,CASSVGIPEGGGPLSYEQYF
-,TRBJ2-5,TRBV21-1,-,TGTGCCAGCAAAAAAAGGTGGAGACGGGACAAAGAGACCCAGTACTTC,CASKKRWRRDKETQYF
-,TRBJ2-7,TRBV19,-,TGTGCCAGTAGTATGGGGAGACTGAACTACGAGCAGTACTTC,CASSMGRLNYEQYF
-,TRBJ1-1,TRBV18,-,TGTGCCAGCTCTCCAAACTCCATGGGAACGTCTGAAGCTTTCTTT,CASSPNSMGTSEAFF
-,TRBJ2-5,TRBV7-2,TRBD2,TGTGCCAGCAGCCATTGGGGGGGCCAAGAGACCCAGTACTTC,CASSHWGGQETQYF
-,TRBJ1-1,TRBV7-9,TRBD1,TGTGCCAGCAGCTTAGGGGGGTCGAGGGGGCGGAGGACTGAAGCTTTCTTT,CASSLGGSRGRRTEAFF
-,TRBJ2-2,TRBV7-7,TRBD2,TGTGCCAGCAGCTTGATAGCGGGAGCAGAAGGGGAGCTGTTTTTT,CASSLIAGAEGELFF
-,TRBJ1-3,TRBV18,-,TGTGCCAGCTCACCATCCCGACCGCTCTCTGGAAACACCATATATTTT,CASSPSRPLSGNTIYF
-,TRBJ2-5,TRBV5-1,TRBD2,TGCGCCAGCAGCTTGGCGACGGGAGCGGGGAGTGGGGAGACCCAGTACTTC,CASSLATGAGSGETQYF
few,TRBJ2-7,TRBV27,-,TGTGCCAGCAGCCGGGGTTACTCCTACGAGCAGTACTTC,CASSRGYSYEQYF
few,TRBJ2-6,TRBV15,-,TGTGCCACCAGCGAACAGGGCTCTGGGGCCAACGTCCTGACTTTC,CATSEQGSGANVLTF
-,TRBJ1-1,TRBV9,-,TGTGCCAGCAGTGAACAGGGAGGCACTGAAGCTTTCTTT,CASSEQGGTEAFF
once,TRBJ1-1,TRBV5-1,-,TGCGCCAGCAGCTTTGTTGGGGGTTTGAACACTGAAGCTTTCTTT,CASSFVGGLNTEAFF
once,TRBJ2-1,TRBV2,-,TGTGCCAGCAGTTCGGACAGAAACTACAATGAGCAGTTCTTC,CASSSDRNYNEQFF
-,TRBJ1-5,TRBV15,TRBD1,TGTGCCACCAGCAGAACAGGGGGAGTGGGATACAATCAGCCCCAGCATTTT,CATSRTGGVGYNQPQHF
once,TRBJ1-2,TRBV18,TRBD1,TGTGCCAGCTCACCGATCAGACAGGGGACCTTTGTTAACTATGGCTACACCTTC,CASSPIRQGTFVNYGYTF
-,TRBJ2-3,TRBV5-1,-,TGCGCCAGCACCAAGGGGGCGCGGGGTACGCAGTATTTT,CASTKGARGTQYF
-,TRBJ1-2,TRBV27,-,TGTGCCAGCAGTTTAGGACAGAACTATGGCTACACCTTC,CASSLGQNYGYTF
few,TRBJ1-2,TRBV19,-,TGTGCCAGTAGTATGTCACAGACATATTATGGCTACACCTTC,CASSMSQTYYGYTF
-,TRBJ1-5,TRBV7-2,-,TGTGCCAGCAGCTTAGAGGGGCTTCAGCCCCAGCATTTT,CASSLEGLQPQHF
-,TRBJ1-2,TRBV4-3,-,TGCGCCAGCAGCCCGGACAGAACAAATAACTATGGCTACACCTTC,CASSPDRTNNYGYTF
-,TRBJ1-4,TRBV5-4,-,TGTGCCAGCAGCCTGAGGGGACCGCGGGCAACTAATGAAAAACTGTTTTTT,CASSLRGPRATNEKLFF
-,TRBJ2-7,TRBV6-1,-,TGTGCCAGCAAATCGTGGCCTGGGACCGAGCAGTACTTC,CASKSWPGTEQYF
-,TRBJ2-7,TRBV9,TRBD1,TGTGCCAGCAGCGACAATCCGGGACAGAGCTCCTACGAGCAGTACTTC,CASSDNPGQSSYEQYF
-,TRBJ2-2,TRBV27,TRBD2,TGTGCCAGCAACTCAGCGGGATTACATCCCGGGGAGCTGTTTTTT,CASNSAGLHPGELFF
-,TRBJ2-3,TRBV4-2,-,TGTGCCAGCAGCCAAGAGAGGCGGGATACGCAGTATTTT,CASSQERRDTQYF
-,TRBJ1-1,TRBV18,-,TGTGCCAGCACGCAAGGGCGGGAGAACACTGAAGCTTTCTTT,CASTQGRENTEAFF
-,TRBJ1-1,TRBV2,-,TGTGCCAGCAGCGCAGGGTATTCCAACACTGAAGCTTTCTTT,CASSAGYSNTEAFF
few,TRBJ2-5,TRBV7-7,-,TGTGCCAGCAGCTTATCGGGATCTCAAGAGACCCAGTACTTC,CASSLSGSQETQYF
-,TRBJ1-2,TRBV2,TRBD1,TGTGCCAGCACCGACAGGGGAGCTAACTATGGCTACACCTTC,CASTDRGANYGYTF
-,TRBJ1-1,TRBV5-1,TRBD1,TGCGCCAGCAGCTACCGGGACAGGGTCACTGAAGCTTTCTTT,CASSYRDRVTEAFF
-,TRBJ2-5,TRBV7-2,-,TGTGCCAGCAGCTCCCAGAAAGAGACCCAGTACTTC,CASSSQKETQYF
-,TRBJ2-1,TRBV4-1,-,TGCGCCAGCAGCCAAGACCCCCCCGAGACGAGGGGGGACAATGAGCAGTTCTTC,CASSQDPPETRGDNEQFF
-,TRBJ2-7,TRBV5-1,-,TGCGCCAGCGCAGGGGGGGGGATCTACGAGCAGTACTTC,CASAGGGIYEQYF
-,TRBJ2-1,TRBV9,-,TGTGCCAGCAGCCCTGGGGGGAGAAACAATGAGCAGTTCTTC,CASSPGGRNNEQFF
-,TRBJ2-1,TRBV9,TRBD2,TGTGCCAGCAGCCGGAGCGGGAGCTCCTACAATGAGCAGTTCTTC,CASSRSGSSYNEQFF
-,TRBJ2-7,TRBV27,TRBD2,TGTGCCAGCAGGGTACTAGCGGGGGGCGAGCAGTACTTC,CASRVLAGGEQYF
once,TRBJ2-4,TRBV6-5,TRBD1,TGTGCCAGCAGTTACTCGACAGGGTGGGCCAAAAACATTCAGTACTTC,CASSYSTGWAKNIQYF
-,TRBJ1-3,TRBV5-1,-,TGCGCCAGCAGCCAAGGGGGGACCTCTGGAAACACCATATATTTT,CASSQGGTSGNTIYF
few,TRBJ1-5,TRBV28,-,TGTGCCAGCAGTCCCGGTACGGGTTCGAGGCCCCAGCATTTT,CASSPGTGSRPQHF